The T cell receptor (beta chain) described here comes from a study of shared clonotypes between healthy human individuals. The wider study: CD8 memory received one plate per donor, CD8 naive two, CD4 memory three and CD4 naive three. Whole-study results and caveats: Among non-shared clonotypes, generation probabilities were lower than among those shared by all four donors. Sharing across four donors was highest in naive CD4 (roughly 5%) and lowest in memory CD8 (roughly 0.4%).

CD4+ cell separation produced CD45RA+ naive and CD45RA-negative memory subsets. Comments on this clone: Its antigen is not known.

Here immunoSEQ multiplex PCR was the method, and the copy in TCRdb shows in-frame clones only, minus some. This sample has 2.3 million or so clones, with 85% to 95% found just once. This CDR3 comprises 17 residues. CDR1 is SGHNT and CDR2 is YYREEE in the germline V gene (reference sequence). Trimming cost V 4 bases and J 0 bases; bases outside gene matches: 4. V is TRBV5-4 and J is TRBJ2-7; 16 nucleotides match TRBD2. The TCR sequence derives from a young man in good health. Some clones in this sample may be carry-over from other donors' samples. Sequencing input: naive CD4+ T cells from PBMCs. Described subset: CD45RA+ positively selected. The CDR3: CASSEGLAGGASYEQYF. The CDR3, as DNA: TGTGCCAGCAGCGAGGGACTAGCGGGAGGGGCCTCCTACGAGCAGTACTTC.